This T cell receptor (beta chain) was identified during a study of blood T cell repertoires in COVID-19. Overall study context: Some COVID-19 samples were acute and others convalescent; all came from the United States, Italy and Spain.

The repertoire was sequenced with immunoSEQ multiplex PCR; TCRdb's copy has only in-frame clones and lacks some. The top ten clones hold roughly 28% of a sample with around 59,000 clones, 81% of them seen once. The CDR3 consists of 16 residues. V was clipped by 0 bases and J by 6 bases; unmatched bases: 1. Germline CDR1 is LGHNA and CDR2 is YSLEER. The receptor comes from an elderly woman with active or convalescent COVID-19. The chain carries TRBV4-3 and TRBJ1-6; 11 bases map to TRBD1. The sequenced sample was peripheral blood. Here the CDR3 DNA reads TGCGCCAGCAGCCAAGAAGGGACAGGGGGTAATTCACCCCTCCACTTT. Translated: CASSQEGTGGNSPLHF.